A single count supports the clone carrying this T cell receptor beta chain. Individuals aged about 18 to 95 years were recruited from fewer than 30 US areas. These data originate in a study of blood T cell repertoires in COVID-19. Study information: T cells, B-cell-depleted T cells, or PBMCs supplied cDNA or gDNA.

The repertoire was sequenced with immunoSEQ multiplex PCR; TCRdb's copy has only in-frame clones and lacks some. Of about 250,000 clones in the sample, 75% to 85% were seen once. The germline V gene encodes CDR1 MDHEN and CDR2 SYDVKM. The CDR3 contains 16 residues. V gave up 6 bases and J gave up 0 bases, with 15 bases separating them. Sequencing used PBMCs or T cells enriched from blood (not recorded which). This sequence joins TRBV28 and TRBJ1-3; no firm D call. The clonotype was recovered from a woman aged 45-65 years with acute COVID-19. This CDR3 is CASSTGSSSSGNTIYF. CDR3 DNA sequence: TGTGCCAGCAGCACGGGGTCCTCGAGCTCTGGAAACACCATATATTTT.